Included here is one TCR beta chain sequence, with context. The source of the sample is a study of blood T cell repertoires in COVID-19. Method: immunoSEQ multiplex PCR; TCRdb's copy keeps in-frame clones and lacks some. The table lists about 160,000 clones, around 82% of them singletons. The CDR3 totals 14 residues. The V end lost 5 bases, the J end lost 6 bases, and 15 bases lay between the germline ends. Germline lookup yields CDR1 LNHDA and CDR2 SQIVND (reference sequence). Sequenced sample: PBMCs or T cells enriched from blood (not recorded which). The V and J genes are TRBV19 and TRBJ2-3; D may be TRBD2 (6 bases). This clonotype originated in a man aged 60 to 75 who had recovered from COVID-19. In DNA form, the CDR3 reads TGTGCCAGTAGTCCTGGGACTCTGGGGGATACGCAGTATTTT. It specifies CASSPGTLGDTQYF. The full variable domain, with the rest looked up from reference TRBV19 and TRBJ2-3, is DGGITQSPKYLFRKEGQNVTLSCEQNLNHDAMYWYRQDPGQGLRLIYYSQIVNDFQKGDIAEGYSVSREKKESFPLTVTSAQKNPTAFYLCASSPGTLGDTQYFGPGTRLTVL.